These T cell receptor beta chains were read from a single sample in a study of blood T cell repertoires in COVID-19. The assay was immunoSEQ multiplex PCR, and TCRdb's table has in-frame clones only and misses some. The repertoire holds 160,000 or so clones, with around 84% as singletons. Source material: peripheral blood. These receptors were obtained from a woman older than 75 with acute or convalescent COVID-19. The CDR3 runs from the conserved cysteine through the conserved F or W. D genes are given only for firm matches. Only some rows state a clone size, as once, few, many or a class for expanded clones.

v_call: TRBV28
j_call: TRBJ2-1
d_call: TRBD1
clone_size: NA
cdr3_aa: CASSLLTGDFYEQFF

v_call: TRBV7-2
j_call: TRBJ1-6
d_call: TRBD1
clone_size: NA
cdr3_aa: CASSWGTANSPLHF

v_call: TRBV4-1
j_call: TRBJ1-1
d_call: NA
clone_size: few
cdr3_aa: CASSQAKGGVREAFF

v_call: TRBV5-1
j_call: TRBJ1-5
d_call: NA
clone_size: NA
cdr3_aa: CASSLEANQPQHF

v_call: TRBV6-2/TRBV6-3
j_call: TRBJ2-7
d_call: TRBD1
clone_size: NA
cdr3_aa: CASSYSSTGGWYEQYF

v_call: TRBV9
j_call: TRBJ1-3
d_call: TRBD1
clone_size: few
cdr3_aa: CASSGGTGPNHSGNTIYF

v_call: TRBV24-1
j_call: TRBJ2-5
d_call: NA
clone_size: NA
cdr3_aa: CATSLGARTQYF

v_call: TRBV4-2
j_call: TRBJ2-1
d_call: TRBD2
clone_size: NA
cdr3_aa: CASPTSGYSYNEQFF

v_call: TRBV10-3
j_call: TRBJ1-6
d_call: NA
clone_size: NA
cdr3_aa: CAISESPGVSPLHF

v_call: TRBV19
j_call: TRBJ2-7
d_call: TRBD1
clone_size: NA
cdr3_aa: CASSGGTGGYEQYF

v_call: TRBV5-1
j_call: TRBJ2-7
d_call: TRBD1
clone_size: NA
cdr3_aa: CASSFGQGSSYEQYF

v_call: TRBV5-1
j_call: TRBJ1-1
d_call: TRBD1
clone_size: NA
cdr3_aa: CASSWGVGQQNTEAFF

v_call: TRBV19
j_call: TRBJ2-6
d_call: NA
clone_size: many
cdr3_aa: CASSIARTGANVLTF

v_call: TRBV5-6
j_call: TRBJ1-6
d_call: NA
clone_size: NA
cdr3_aa: CASSLGGGDSPLHF

v_call: TRBV2
j_call: TRBJ2-2
d_call: NA
clone_size: NA
cdr3_aa: CASSENVANTGELFF

v_call: TRBV24-1
j_call: TRBJ2-1
d_call: NA
clone_size: NA
cdr3_aa: CATGGMIGHEQFF

v_call: TRBV29-1
j_call: TRBJ1-4
d_call: NA
clone_size: NA
cdr3_aa: CSVAGPREKLFF

v_call: TRBV9
j_call: TRBJ2-3
d_call: NA
clone_size: NA
cdr3_aa: CASSVQGSDTQYF

v_call: TRBV5-4
j_call: TRBJ1-5
d_call: NA
clone_size: few
cdr3_aa: CASSLNQPQHF

v_call: TRBV10-3
j_call: TRBJ2-1
d_call: TRBD2
clone_size: NA
cdr3_aa: CAIKTSGGYNEQFF

v_call: TRBV19
j_call: TRBJ2-5
d_call: TRBD2
clone_size: NA
cdr3_aa: CASSSGRRETQYF

v_call: TRBV5-1
j_call: TRBJ2-5
d_call: NA
clone_size: NA
cdr3_aa: CASSLGGFPRRETQYF

v_call: TRBV19
j_call: TRBJ1-2
d_call: TRBD1
clone_size: once
cdr3_aa: CASSNLRDRGKHYGYTF

v_call: TRBV3-1/TRBV3-2
j_call: TRBJ2-3
d_call: TRBD1
clone_size: NA
cdr3_aa: CASREAGGRTDTQYF

v_call: TRBV5-1
j_call: TRBJ1-3
d_call: NA
clone_size: NA
cdr3_aa: CASSLGDSHAGNTIYF

v_call: TRBV7-2
j_call: TRBJ2-7
d_call: TRBD2
clone_size: NA
cdr3_aa: CASSYTSGRTGGEQYF

v_call: TRBV13
j_call: TRBJ2-7
d_call: NA
clone_size: NA
cdr3_aa: CASSLTPGSYEQYF